The T cell receptor (beta chain) described here comes from a study of PD-L1 blockade in urothelial cancer (dated 2017 in TCRdb). As for the study more broadly: Therapy was started at some point between 2014 and 2016 for all patients, and atezolizumab 1,200 mg was administered intravenously every 3 weeks. About 85% of the roughly 29 patients were identified as males with urothelial cancer of bladder origin, and a prior smoking history was reported by 18 of 29 patients. An ECOG performance status of 0 or 1 was recorded for the patients, and 0 to 3 prior chemotherapy regimens had been received by the patients. Blood samples were analyzed at two time points: 3 weeks after treatment start (second dose) and 6 weeks after treatment start. Blood samples yielded a median of around 140,000 T cells and more than 80,000 unique TCRs, with median clonality roughly 0.085. The study was an exploratory multi-omic analysis of somatic, immune and clinical correlates of response to PD-L1 blockade with atezolizumab in urothelial cancer. Pretreatment tumor samples, along with matched peripheral blood serially collected before and after atezolizumab treatment, were subjected to TCR sequencing. Durable clinical benefit was defined as progression-free survival longer than 6 months, and TCR features were also tested against progression-free and overall survival. In the same patients, whole exome sequencing and RNA sequencing of pretreatment tumors were performed in addition to TCR sequencing. Nine patients achieved durable clinical benefit and approximately 20 did not. Under 30 patients had pretreatment blood TCR-seq, around 25 had at least one posttreatment blood collection, and around 25 had tumor TCR-seq. Overall results and qualifications from the work: At 3 weeks after the start of treatment, tumor-associated TCR clones in peripheral blood had expanded more in patients with durable benefit (n ≈ 23, p = 0.022). Improved progression-free and overall survival was associated with having pretreatment peripheral blood TCR clonality below the median. Small sample size (n ≈ 28) and many exploratory analyses mean the results are intended to be hypothesis-generating.

Synthetic TCR analog templates were spiked into each PCR to estimate absolute template abundance from read counts. TCRbeta CDR3 regions were amplified from genomic DNA with bias-controlled V and J gene primers using the immunoSEQ assay. Sequencing of rearranged TCRbeta segments was performed at approximately 20X coverage. The study's own analysis went as follows. Sequencing errors were corrected by clustering, and CDR3s were annotated against IMGT so that V, D and J genes could be assigned. Downstream analyses used only productive TCRbeta rearrangements and left out out-of-frame or stop-codon sequences. Clonality was calculated as one minus the Shannon entropy normalized by the log of the number of unique productive sequences. Clones differing between time points or between blood and tumor were identified using Fisher's exact test with Benjamini-Hochberg correction, with an adjusted p below 0.01 applied as the threshold. TCRdb re-hosts the immuneACCESS table, in-frame sequences only. Its copies lack some clones; in the studies checked, an unresolved V gene accounts for under half of them, and the cause for the rest is not known. V, J and clone size are those of that table, while D and trimming were read from the DNA. The sample table records 45,000 to 70,000 clones; less than 90% of these occur just once. 15% to 19% of the sample belongs to the ten largest clones.

The time point label, as the study defines it: pretreatment peripheral blood. The cohort included 25 to 30 patients with locally advanced or metastatic urothelial carcinoma who were treated at Memorial Sloan Kettering on a trial protocol. Peripheral blood mononuclear cells were collected pretreatment and during treatment, at between 1 and 8 total time points per patient. The Qiagen DNeasy Blood extraction kit was used to purify genomic DNA from total PBMCs and tumor samples. Collected pretreatment and during treatment, PBMCs were isolated and stored as previously described. Comment on this clone: Its antigen target is currently unknown. The record has no base qualities; no much larger clone is one base away.

Counted from cysteine to phenylalanine, this CDR3 has 15 amino acids. Of all the DNA, just the CDR3 is kept, 45 bases in frame from base 1. Germline trimming amounts to 5 bases on V and 8 bases on J, with 6 as the count of junction bases outside the gene matches. From a lookup of the germline V gene (reference sequence), CDR1 and CDR2 are SEHNR and FQNEAQ. The specimen comprised PBMCs, sampled around atezolizumab (anti-PD-L1) treatment. The receptor chain draws on TRBV7-9 and TRBJ2-1, and 13 junction bases match TRBD2. The receptor's source is a man between 65 and 79 years old with urothelial cancer. The DNA reads as follows: TGTGCCAGCAGCGTTACTAGCGGGAGGGCCTATGAGCAGTTCTTC. Translated, this is CASSVTSGRAYEQFF. The reference TRBV7-9 and TRBJ2-1 proteins fill in what lies around the CDR3, so the full variable domain reads DTGVSQNPRHKITKRGQNVTFRCDPISEHNRLYWYRQTLGQGPEFLTYFQNEAQLEKSRLLSDRFSAERPKGSFSTLEIQRTEQGDSAMYLCASSVTSGRAYEQFFGPGTRLTVL.